What follows is one T cell receptor (beta chain) and its context. This entry comes from a study of OX40 agonist ivuxolimab in advanced cancers. The CDR3 spans 15 residues. The V end lost 2 bases, the J end lost 6 bases, and 15 bases lay between the germline ends. Germline V gene data show CDR1 as SGDLS and CDR2 as YYNGEE. TCRdb keeps only in-frame clones here, not all; method: immunoSEQ multiplex PCR. Counted here are roughly 30,000 clones, approximately 90% occurring once; the ten biggest clones make up roughly 37%. This sample comprised CD4+ or CD8+ T cells sorted from blood, obtained in a trial of the OX40 agonist ivuxolimab. V usage is TRBV9 and J usage is TRBJ1-5; possibly TRBD1 for D (5 bases). The TCR comes from an adult with an advanced solid tumor such as melanoma, head and neck, liver or kidney cancer. The CDR3 nucleotides read TGTGCCAGCAGCGTCGGTACAGGCGAGGGTCAGCCCCAGCATTTT. As protein: CASSVGTGEGQPQHF.